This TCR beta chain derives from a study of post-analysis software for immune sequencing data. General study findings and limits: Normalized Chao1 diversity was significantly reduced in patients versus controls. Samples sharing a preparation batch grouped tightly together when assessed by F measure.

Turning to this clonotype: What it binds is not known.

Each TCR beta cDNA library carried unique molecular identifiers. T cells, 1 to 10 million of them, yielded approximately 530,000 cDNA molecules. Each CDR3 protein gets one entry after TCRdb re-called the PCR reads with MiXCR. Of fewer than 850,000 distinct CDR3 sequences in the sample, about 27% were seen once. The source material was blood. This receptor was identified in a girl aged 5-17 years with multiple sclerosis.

CDR3 in DNA: TGTGCCAGCAGTCAAAGAAGGGGGACTAGCGGGTTTTACAATGAGCAGTTCTTC. Its translation: CASSQRRGTSGFYNEQFF. The chain recombines TRBV3-1 with TRBJ2-1; 12 nucleotides line up with TRBD2. Unmatched junction bases numbered 13, after V lost 6 bases and J lost 4 bases. Germline lookup yields CDR1 LGHDT and CDR2 YNNKEL (reference sequence). This CDR3 is 18 amino acids long.